This T cell receptor beta chain stems from a study of blood T cell repertoires in COVID-19. Study background: COVID-19 samples, acute and convalescent, were from the United States, Italy and Spain. PBMCs, B-cell-depleted T cells, or T cells provided the cDNA or gDNA that made up the material.

Germline CDR1 is MRHNA and CDR2 is SNTAGT. This CDR3 is built from 17 residues. The J segment lost 3 bases and the V segment lost 3 bases, leaving 3 bases of the junction unmatched. As processed by the authors: Nucleated cell counts were estimated from reference gene primer amplification. The data were produced by immunoSEQ multiplex PCR, yet TCRdb's version contains in-frame clones alone and is incomplete. V, J and clone size derive from that table, while D and trimming were established from the DNA sequence. The top ten clones hold roughly 3.5% of a sample with roughly 350,000 clones, about 90% of them seen once.

The chain carries TRBV6-4 and TRBJ2-2, with TRBD2 matching 14 bases. The source of this sequence is a woman between 18 and 29 years old who had recovered from COVID-19. Material: peripheral blood. The CDR3 region is CASSEGLAGGYTGELFF. CDR3 DNA sequence: TGTGCCAGCAGTGAAGGACTAGCGGGAGGTTACACCGGGGAGCTGTTTTTT.